The rows below give T cell receptor beta chains drawn from one sample of a study of shared clonotypes between healthy human individuals. The table came from immunoSEQ multiplex PCR; TCRdb's copy has only in-frame clones and leaves some out. The table lists millions of clones, approximately 94% of them singletons. Sequencing was carried out using naive CD8+ T cells sorted from blood. Receptor source: a man aged 18 to 35 in good health. The CDR3 runs from the conserved cysteine through the conserved F or W. The order of the fields is CDR3 length, clone size, V gene, J gene, D gene, CDR3 protein, CDR3 DNA. D genes are given only for firm matches. The size entry is marked missing in some rows and otherwise reads once, few, many or a size class.

cdr3_length: 13; clone_size: NA; v_call: TRBV5-4; j_call: TRBJ2-1; d_call: NA; cdr3_aa: CASSLGIANEQFF; cdr3_nt: TGTGCCAGCAGCTTGGGGATCGCCAATGAGCAGTTCTTC
cdr3_length: 13; clone_size: NA; v_call: TRBV27; j_call: TRBJ1-5; d_call: NA; cdr3_aa: CASSFAGDQPQHF; cdr3_nt: TGTGCCAGCAGTTTCGCCGGGGATCAGCCCCAGCATTTT
cdr3_length: 16; clone_size: NA; v_call: TRBV7-6; j_call: TRBJ1-6; d_call: TRBD1; cdr3_aa: CASSLNPGQMNSPLHF; cdr3_nt: TGTGCCAGCAGCTTAAACCCGGGACAGATGAATTCACCCCTCCACTTT
cdr3_length: 14; clone_size: NA; v_call: TRBV27; j_call: TRBJ2-3; d_call: NA; cdr3_aa: CATGEREPGDTQYF; cdr3_nt: TGTGCTACTGGAGAACGGGAGCCGGGAGATACGCAGTATTTT
cdr3_length: 12; clone_size: NA; v_call: TRBV27; j_call: TRBJ2-7; d_call: NA; cdr3_aa: CASSTGPNEQYF; cdr3_nt: TGTGCCAGCAGTACGGGACCAAACGAGCAGTACTTC
cdr3_length: 17; clone_size: NA; v_call: TRBV7-6; j_call: TRBJ2-1; d_call: TRBD2; cdr3_aa: CASSSRLAGINYNEQFF; cdr3_nt: TGTGCCAGCAGCTCCCGACTAGCGGGCATTAACTACAATGAGCAGTTCTTC
cdr3_length: 18; clone_size: NA; v_call: TRBV15; j_call: TRBJ1-6; d_call: TRBD1; cdr3_aa: CATSSQGGGFYYNSPLHF; cdr3_nt: TGTGCCACCAGCAGCCAAGGAGGGGGCTTCTACTATAATTCACCCCTCCACTTT
cdr3_length: 16; clone_size: NA; v_call: TRBV7-9; j_call: TRBJ2-1; d_call: TRBD2; cdr3_aa: CASSITSGSRYNEQFF; cdr3_nt: TGTGCCAGCAGCATTACTAGCGGGAGTAGGTACAATGAGCAGTTCTTC
cdr3_length: 13; clone_size: NA; v_call: TRBV27; j_call: TRBJ2-5; d_call: NA; cdr3_aa: CASSFFGKETQYF; cdr3_nt: TGTGCCAGCAGTTTTTTTGGCAAAGAGACCCAGTACTTC
cdr3_length: 13; clone_size: NA; v_call: TRBV6-5; j_call: TRBJ2-3; d_call: NA; cdr3_aa: CASSYTAVDTQYF; cdr3_nt: TGTGCCAGCAGTTATACGGCGGTAGATACGCAGTATTTT
cdr3_length: 14; clone_size: NA; v_call: TRBV27; j_call: TRBJ1-3; d_call: NA; cdr3_aa: CASSFGPSGNTIYF; cdr3_nt: TGTGCCAGCAGTTTTGGGCCCTCTGGAAACACCATATATTTT
cdr3_length: 15; clone_size: NA; v_call: TRBV4-3; j_call: TRBJ1-1; d_call: NA; cdr3_aa: CASSQDQRGYTEAFF; cdr3_nt: TGCGCCAGCAGCCAAGATCAGAGGGGGTACACTGAAGCTTTCTTT
cdr3_length: 17; clone_size: NA; v_call: TRBV4-2; j_call: TRBJ1-5; d_call: TRBD1; cdr3_aa: CASSEPGQPYSNQPQHF; cdr3_nt: TGTGCCAGCAGCGAACCGGGACAGCCATATAGCAATCAGCCCCAGCATTTT
cdr3_length: 16; clone_size: NA; v_call: TRBV5-6; j_call: TRBJ1-2; d_call: NA; cdr3_aa: CASSLATLVTNYGYTF; cdr3_nt: TGTGCCAGCAGCTTGGCCACCCTGGTAACTAACTATGGCTACACCTTC
cdr3_length: 15; clone_size: NA; v_call: TRBV7-6; j_call: TRBJ2-2; d_call: NA; cdr3_aa: CASSLAGGNTGELFF; cdr3_nt: TGTGCCAGCAGCTTAGCGGGAGGGAACACCGGGGAGCTGTTTTTT
cdr3_length: 13; clone_size: NA; v_call: TRBV29-1; j_call: TRBJ1-2; d_call: TRBD1; cdr3_aa: CSDLGQGQLGYTF; cdr3_nt: TGCAGCGACCTGGGACAGGGGCAATTAGGCTACACCTTC
cdr3_length: 14; clone_size: NA; v_call: TRBV11-2; j_call: TRBJ1-5; d_call: NA; cdr3_aa: CASSLDIGVQPQHF; cdr3_nt: TGTGCCAGCAGCTTAGATATAGGGGTACAGCCCCAGCATTTT
cdr3_length: 16; clone_size: NA; v_call: TRBV19; j_call: TRBJ2-7; d_call: TRBD1; cdr3_aa: CASSPQGTGAGYEQYF; cdr3_nt: TGTGCCAGTAGTCCTCAAGGGACAGGGGCAGGGTACGAGCAGTACTTC
cdr3_length: 13; clone_size: NA; v_call: TRBV11-2; j_call: TRBJ1-2; d_call: NA; cdr3_aa: CASSSNSWEGYTF; cdr3_nt: TGTGCCAGCAGCTCGAATTCCTGGGAGGGCTACACCTTC
cdr3_length: 17; clone_size: NA; v_call: TRBV23-1; j_call: TRBJ1-4; d_call: TRBD1; cdr3_aa: CASSHTGQGVFGEKLFF; cdr3_nt: TGCGCCAGCAGTCATACGGGACAGGGAGTTTTCGGTGAAAAACTGTTTTTT
cdr3_length: 15; clone_size: NA; v_call: TRBV10-3; j_call: TRBJ1-4; d_call: TRBD1; cdr3_aa: CAIRRTGGLNEKLFF; cdr3_nt: TGTGCCATCAGACGGACAGGGGGCCTTAATGAAAAACTGTTTTTT
cdr3_length: 13; clone_size: NA; v_call: TRBV30; j_call: TRBJ1-1; d_call: TRBD1; cdr3_aa: CAWMDRGPSEAFF; cdr3_nt: TGTGCCTGGATGGACAGGGGGCCATCTGAAGCTTTCTTT
cdr3_length: 12; clone_size: NA; v_call: TRBV7-9; j_call: TRBJ2-7; d_call: NA; cdr3_aa: CASSLGTYEQYF; cdr3_nt: TGTGCCAGCAGCCTGGGGACGTACGAGCAGTACTTC
cdr3_length: 15; clone_size: NA; v_call: TRBV9; j_call: TRBJ1-4; d_call: TRBD1; cdr3_aa: CASSVKGTGGGKLFF; cdr3_nt: TGTGCCAGCAGCGTTAAAGGGACAGGGGGCGGAAAACTGTTTTTT
cdr3_length: 17; clone_size: NA; v_call: TRBV4-3; j_call: TRBJ2-1; d_call: TRBD1; cdr3_aa: CASSFETGGYSYNEQFF; cdr3_nt: TGCGCCAGCAGCTTCGAGACAGGGGGCTACTCCTACAATGAGCAGTTCTTC
cdr3_length: 14; clone_size: NA; v_call: TRBV6-5; j_call: TRBJ2-7; d_call: TRBD2; cdr3_aa: CASSYGTSSIEQYF; cdr3_nt: TGTGCCAGCAGTTATGGGACTAGCTCTATCGAGCAGTACTTC
cdr3_length: 16; clone_size: NA; v_call: TRBV7-8; j_call: TRBJ2-3; d_call: NA; cdr3_aa: CASSLEAGHGTDTQYF; cdr3_nt: TGTGCCAGCAGCTTAGAGGCGGGACACGGGACAGATACGCAGTATTTT
cdr3_length: 15; clone_size: once; v_call: TRBV4-3; j_call: TRBJ2-1; d_call: NA; cdr3_aa: CASSRVANSYNEQFF; cdr3_nt: TGCGCCAGCAGCCGTGTAGCGAACTCCTACAATGAGCAGTTCTTC
cdr3_length: 12; clone_size: few; v_call: TRBV5-6; j_call: TRBJ1-1; d_call: NA; cdr3_aa: CASNWQGTEAFF; cdr3_nt: TGTGCCAGCAACTGGCAGGGCACTGAAGCTTTCTTT
cdr3_length: 15; clone_size: NA; v_call: TRBV27; j_call: TRBJ1-1; d_call: NA; cdr3_aa: CASSLWGGHDTEAFF; cdr3_nt: TGTGCCAGCAGTTTATGGGGAGGGCATGACACTGAAGCTTTCTTT
cdr3_length: 12; clone_size: NA; v_call: TRBV7-9; j_call: TRBJ1-1; d_call: NA; cdr3_aa: CASRLSHTEAFF; cdr3_nt: TGTGCCAGCAGGTTAAGCCACACTGAAGCTTTCTTT
cdr3_length: 15; clone_size: NA; v_call: TRBV7-6; j_call: TRBJ1-2; d_call: NA; cdr3_aa: CASSRLQGLLDGYTF; cdr3_nt: TGTGCCAGCAGTCGACTACAGGGACTCCTTGATGGCTACACCTTC
cdr3_length: 11; clone_size: NA; v_call: TRBV20-1; j_call: TRBJ2-3; d_call: NA; cdr3_aa: CSARTADTQYF; cdr3_nt: TGCAGTGCTAGGACTGCAGATACGCAGTATTTT
cdr3_length: 15; clone_size: NA; v_call: TRBV19; j_call: TRBJ2-1; d_call: NA; cdr3_aa: CASSIETPVLNEQFF; cdr3_nt: TGTGCCAGTAGTATTGAGACTCCAGTACTAAATGAGCAGTTCTTC
cdr3_length: 14; clone_size: once; v_call: TRBV5-1; j_call: TRBJ1-1; d_call: NA; cdr3_aa: CASSLPEKNTEAFF; cdr3_nt: TGCGCCAGCAGCTTGCCAGAGAAAAACACTGAAGCTTTCTTT
cdr3_length: 14; clone_size: NA; v_call: TRBV9; j_call: TRBJ2-7; d_call: TRBD1; cdr3_aa: CASSARTGVYEQYF; cdr3_nt: TGTGCCAGCAGCGCACGGACAGGGGTCTACGAGCAGTACTTC
cdr3_length: 13; clone_size: NA; v_call: TRBV7-2; j_call: TRBJ1-2; d_call: TRBD1; cdr3_aa: CASSWGIQGAGTF; cdr3_nt: TGTGCCAGCAGCTGGGGAATCCAGGGGGCGGGGACCTTC
cdr3_length: 13; clone_size: NA; v_call: TRBV9; j_call: TRBJ1-2; d_call: NA; cdr3_aa: CASSVVGDYGYTF; cdr3_nt: TGTGCCAGCAGCGTAGTGGGAGACTATGGCTACACCTTC
cdr3_length: 14; clone_size: NA; v_call: TRBV28; j_call: TRBJ1-3; d_call: NA; cdr3_aa: CASSELGSGNTIYF; cdr3_nt: TGTGCCAGCAGTGAGCTGGGCTCTGGAAACACCATATATTTT
cdr3_length: 14; clone_size: once; v_call: TRBV9; j_call: TRBJ2-7; d_call: NA; cdr3_aa: CASSVGGAPYEQYF; cdr3_nt: TGTGCCAGCAGCGTAGGAGGGGCCCCCTACGAGCAGTACTTC
cdr3_length: 16; clone_size: NA; v_call: TRBV9; j_call: TRBJ2-7; d_call: TRBD2; cdr3_aa: CASSSSGAIDGYEQYF; cdr3_nt: TGTGCCAGCAGCTCTAGCGGGGCTATTGACGGGTACGAGCAGTACTTC
cdr3_length: 14; clone_size: NA; v_call: TRBV6-6; j_call: TRBJ2-7; d_call: NA; cdr3_aa: CASSGVGDSYEQYF; cdr3_nt: TGTGCCAGCAGTGGGGTGGGGGACTCCTACGAGCAGTACTTC
cdr3_length: 15; clone_size: NA; v_call: TRBV5-5; j_call: TRBJ2-7; d_call: TRBD1; cdr3_aa: CASSWGTGQKYEQYF; cdr3_nt: TGTGCCAGCAGCTGGGGGACAGGGCAAAAATACGAGCAGTACTTC
cdr3_length: 16; clone_size: NA; v_call: TRBV9; j_call: TRBJ1-1; d_call: TRBD1; cdr3_aa: CASSVGSGGRNTEAFF; cdr3_nt: TGTGCCAGCAGCGTGGGGTCAGGGGGTAGGAACACTGAAGCTTTCTTT
cdr3_length: 14; clone_size: NA; v_call: TRBV7-9; j_call: TRBJ2-3; d_call: NA; cdr3_aa: CASSVSGSTDTQYF; cdr3_nt: TGTGCCAGCAGCGTAAGCGGGAGCACAGATACGCAGTATTTT
cdr3_length: 13; clone_size: NA; v_call: TRBV29-1; j_call: TRBJ1-1; d_call: NA; cdr3_aa: CSAQDSMGTEAFF; cdr3_nt: TGCAGCGCCCAGGACAGTATGGGCACTGAAGCTTTCTTT
cdr3_length: 13; clone_size: NA; v_call: TRBV6-1; j_call: TRBJ2-7; d_call: NA; cdr3_aa: CASSEGFTYEQYF; cdr3_nt: TGTGCCAGCAGTGAGGGATTTACCTACGAGCAGTACTTC
cdr3_length: 14; clone_size: NA; v_call: TRBV2; j_call: TRBJ1-5; d_call: NA; cdr3_aa: CASSETWSNQPQHF; cdr3_nt: TGTGCCAGCAGTGAAACCTGGAGCAATCAGCCCCAGCATTTT
cdr3_length: 18; clone_size: NA; v_call: TRBV5-4; j_call: TRBJ2-3; d_call: TRBD2; cdr3_aa: CASSLGLAGGSFADTQYF; cdr3_nt: TGTGCCAGCAGCTTGGGACTAGCGGGGGGGTCTTTCGCAGATACGCAGTATTTT
cdr3_length: 13; clone_size: NA; v_call: TRBV28; j_call: TRBJ1-5; d_call: NA; cdr3_aa: CASSLRGVQPQHF; cdr3_nt: TGTGCCAGCAGTTTAAGAGGGGTTCAGCCCCAGCATTTT
cdr3_length: 17; clone_size: once; v_call: TRBV21-1; j_call: TRBJ1-2; d_call: NA; cdr3_aa: CASSKIGAGARNYGYTF; cdr3_nt: TGTGCCAGCAGCAAAATTGGGGCAGGGGCTCGAAACTATGGCTACACCTTC
cdr3_length: 15; clone_size: NA; v_call: TRBV18; j_call: TRBJ2-5; d_call: NA; cdr3_aa: CASSDLRPYQETQYF; cdr3_nt: TGTGCCAGCTCCGATTTACGGCCGTACCAAGAGACCCAGTACTTC
cdr3_length: 14; clone_size: NA; v_call: TRBV28; j_call: TRBJ1-1; d_call: NA; cdr3_aa: CASSRTGTTTEAFF; cdr3_nt: TGTGCCAGCAGCCGAACCGGGACAACCACTGAAGCTTTCTTT
cdr3_length: 13; clone_size: NA; v_call: TRBV28; j_call: TRBJ2-7; d_call: NA; cdr3_aa: CASSLGLSYEQYF; cdr3_nt: TGTGCCAGCAGTTTAGGGCTATCCTACGAGCAGTACTTC
cdr3_length: 16; clone_size: NA; v_call: TRBV7-8; j_call: TRBJ2-1; d_call: TRBD2; cdr3_aa: CASSLEILAERHSQFF; cdr3_nt: TGTGCCAGCAGCTTAGAAATACTAGCGGAACGTCATTCGCAGTTCTTC
cdr3_length: 16; clone_size: NA; v_call: TRBV9; j_call: TRBJ2-1; d_call: TRBD2; cdr3_aa: CASSVDSGRAHNEQFF; cdr3_nt: TGTGCCAGCAGCGTAGATAGCGGGAGGGCCCATAATGAGCAGTTCTTC
cdr3_length: 17; clone_size: NA; v_call: TRBV27; j_call: TRBJ2-2; d_call: TRBD2; cdr3_aa: CASSLYSRGGHTGELFF; cdr3_nt: TGTGCCAGCAGCTTATACTCGCGGGGGGGCCACACCGGGGAGCTGTTTTTT
cdr3_length: 11; clone_size: NA; v_call: TRBV2; j_call: TRBJ2-7; d_call: NA; cdr3_aa: CASTPGYEQYF; cdr3_nt: TGTGCCAGCACCCCAGGCTACGAGCAGTACTTC
cdr3_length: 13; clone_size: NA; v_call: TRBV11-2; j_call: TRBJ1-5; d_call: NA; cdr3_aa: CASSRTVSQPQHF; cdr3_nt: TGTGCCAGCAGCCGGACTGTAAGTCAGCCCCAGCATTTT
cdr3_length: 16; clone_size: NA; v_call: TRBV7-8; j_call: TRBJ2-1; d_call: TRBD1; cdr3_aa: CASSPEWTGVDNEQFF; cdr3_nt: TGTGCCAGCAGCCCTGAGTGGACAGGGGTCGACAATGAGCAGTTCTTC